This T cell receptor (beta chain) was recovered during a study of T cell responses to AZD1222 COVID-19 vaccine. Comments on this clone: Its antigen is unknown.

Study conclusions and caveats: The study found vaccine-associated CD4 TCRs spanning spike, dominant at 160-218 and 743-854.

TCRdb's table, derived via immunoSEQ multiplex PCR, lists solely in-frame clones and lacks some. The profile shows about 45,000 clones, over 80% of them singletons. The CDR3 has 13 residues. The V gene's germline CDR1 is MNHEY and CDR2 SVGAGI. V gave up 5 bases and J gave up 4 bases, with 12 bases separating them. This specimen consisted of peripheral blood, obtained 28 days after the second AZD1222 dose. The chain links TRBV6-5 to TRBJ2-7; no firm D call. The receptor comes from an adult who received the AZD1222 COVID-19 vaccine. CDR3 region: CASSPTALYEQYF. For the CDR3, the DNA is TGTGCCAGCAGTCCCACTGCCCTTTACGAGCAGTACTTC.